Following are 9 T cell receptor beta chains from one sample sequenced in a study of radiotherapy plus CTLA-4 blockade in lung cancer. The data were produced by immunoSEQ multiplex PCR, yet TCRdb's version contains in-frame clones alone and is incomplete. This sample has more than 40,000 clones, with approximately 76% found just once. Material: peripheral blood, obtained from a patient treated with radiotherapy plus ipilimumab. Receptors originate from a human donor with non-small cell lung cancer who had stable disease on radiotherapy plus ipilimumab.

This chain connects TRBV5-4 to TRBJ1-2, with 10 bases identical to TRBD1. V lost 3 bases to trimming and J lost 8 bases; unmatched junction nucleotides: 7. The germline V gene has CDR1 SGHNT and CDR2 YYREEE (reference sequence). The CDR3 has 14 amino acids. The CDR3 coding sequence is TGTGCCAGCAGCTGGACCGGGACAGGGGTGGGCTACACCTTC. Translating it yields CASSWTGTGVGYTF.

In this sample, this clone turned up a few times. The rearrangement uses TRBV9 and TRBJ1-1; 9 bases are shared with TRBD1. Unmatched junction bases numbered 10, after V lost 3 bases and J lost 4 bases. Germline V CDR1 and CDR2: SGDLS, YYNGEE. The CDR3 is 16 amino acids. DNA of the CDR3: TGTGCCAGCAGCGAGAGTCCGGACAGGGGAGGCACTGAAGCTTTCTTT. Residues: CASSESPDRGGTEAFF. Supplemented by reference TRBV9 and TRBJ1-1, the full variable domain reads DSGVTQTPKHLITATGQRVTLRCSPRSGDLSVYWYQQSLDQGLQFLIQYYNGEERAKGNILERFSAQQFPDLHSELNLSSLELGDSALYFCASSESPDRGGTEAFFGQGTRLTVV.

The chain combines TRBV4-3 with TRBJ2-7, with 13 bases matching TRBD2. CDR1 is LGHNA, CDR2 YSLEER, per germline. V shed 4 bases, J shed 4 bases, and the junction held 4 bases outside the gene matches. The CDR3 runs to 15 residues. This CDR3 is CASSLLTSGGYEQYF. The CDR3 coding sequence is TGCGCCAGCAGCCTCTTGACTAGCGGGGGGTACGAGCAGTACTTC.

V gene TRBV9 combines with J gene TRBJ1-2; a weak D match, TRBD1 (6 bases). This CDR3 spans 16 amino acids. The V and J ends lost 0 bases and 6 bases respectively, with 18 bases between them. CDR1 and CDR2 (germline): SGDLS, YYNGEE. The chain's CDR3 is CASSVAAQGRADGYTF. As DNA, the CDR3 is TGTGCCAGCAGCGTAGCCGCCCAGGGGAGGGCTGATGGCTACACCTTC.

The chain combines TRBV9 with TRBJ1-1; TRBD1 is a possible D gene (6 bases). The CDR3 is made up of 17 amino acids. V dropped 3 bases and J dropped 3 bases, with 21 bases sitting between them. The V gene's germline CDR1 is SGDLS and CDR2 YYNGEE. The CDR3: CASSGRRSTGVDTEAFF. In nucleotides, the CDR3 is TGTGCCAGCAGCGGGCGCAGGTCGACAGGCGTCGACACTGAAGCTTTCTTT.

About this clone itself: A junction end diverges from the germline sequence, so it may reflect a read error. CDR3 loop: CASSLLGTAMNTEAFF. CDR3 in DNA: TGTGCCAGCTCTCTTCTAGGGACAGCAATGAACACTGAAGCTTTCTTC. The chain has TRBV27 and TRBJ1-1, with 7 bases aligning to TRBD1. The CDR3 sequence is 16 residues long. CDR1 is MNHEY and CDR2 is SMNVEV in the germline V gene (reference sequence).

This clone was seen a few times. The genes are TRBV5-4 and TRBJ2-3, with TRBD1 identical over 9 bases. The V gene's germline CDR1 is SGHNT and CDR2 YYREEE (reference sequence). The CDR3 spans 15 residues. J was trimmed by 1 base and V by 4 bases; bases with no gene match: 4. The CDR3 DNA reads as TGTGCCAGCAGCGTGGGACAGGGCGGCACAGATACGCAGTATTTT. Protein product: CASSVGQGGTDTQYF.

This sequence joins TRBV29-1 and TRBJ1-2, with TRBD1 identical over 7 bases. Germline V lookup: CDR1 SQVTM, CDR2 ANQGSEA. V gave up 5 bases and J gave up 5 bases; unmatched junction bases: 11. The CDR3 loop spans 14 amino acids. The CDR3 protein is CSVSDRAGSYGYTF. DNA of the CDR3: TGCAGCGTTTCCGACAGGGCAGGATCATATGGCTACACCTTC.

This chain connects TRBV9 to TRBJ2-2, with 7 bases lining up with TRBD1. J gave up 0 bases and V 3 bases, and 2 bases lay outside the gene matches. The germline CDR1 and CDR2 sequences are SGDLS and YYNGEE. The CDR3 is made up of 15 amino acids. The CDR3 DNA sequence: TGTGCCAGCAGCGAAGGGACAGCGAACACCGGGGAGCTGTTTTTT. Translated: CASSEGTANTGELFF. The full variable domain, completed using reference TRBV9 and TRBJ2-2, is DSGVTQTPKHLITATGQRVTLRCSPRSGDLSVYWYQQSLDQGLQFLIQYYNGEERAKGNILERFSAQQFPDLHSELNLSSLELGDSALYFCASSEGTANTGELFFGEGSRLTVL.